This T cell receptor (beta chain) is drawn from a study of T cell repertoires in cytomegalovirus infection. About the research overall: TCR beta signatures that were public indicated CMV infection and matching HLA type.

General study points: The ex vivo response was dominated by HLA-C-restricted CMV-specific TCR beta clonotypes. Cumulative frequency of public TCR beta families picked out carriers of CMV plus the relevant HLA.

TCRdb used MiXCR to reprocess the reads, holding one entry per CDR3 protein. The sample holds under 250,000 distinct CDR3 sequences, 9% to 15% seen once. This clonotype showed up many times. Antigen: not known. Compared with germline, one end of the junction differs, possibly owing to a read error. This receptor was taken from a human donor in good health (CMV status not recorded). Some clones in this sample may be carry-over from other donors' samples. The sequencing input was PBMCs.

CDR3 in DNA: TGTGCCAGCAGCCGGGAGGGCGACCGGTGGCTTTTT. Protein sequence: CASSREGDRWLF. The chain links TRBV7-9 to TRBJ1-4, with D unclear. The germline gives CDR1 SEHNR, CDR2 FQNEAQ (reference sequence). This CDR3 has 12 amino acids.